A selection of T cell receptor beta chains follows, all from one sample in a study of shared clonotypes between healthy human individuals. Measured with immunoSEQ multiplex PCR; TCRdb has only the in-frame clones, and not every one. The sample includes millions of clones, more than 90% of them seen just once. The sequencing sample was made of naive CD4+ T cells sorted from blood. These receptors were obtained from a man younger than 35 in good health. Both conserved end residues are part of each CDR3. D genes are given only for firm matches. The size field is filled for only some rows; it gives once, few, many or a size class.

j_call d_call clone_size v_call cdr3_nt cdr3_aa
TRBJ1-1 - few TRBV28 TGTGCCACGAAGGGGGTCGTCACTGAAGCTTTCTTT CATKGVVTEAFF
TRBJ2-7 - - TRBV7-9 TGTGCCAGCTCCCGGGGGACTCTCTACGAGCAGTACTTC CASSRGTLYEQYF
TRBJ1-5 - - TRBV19 TGTGCCAGTACCCATCCCGGGAGTGTAGGTCAGCCCCAGCATTTT CASTHPGSVGQPQHF
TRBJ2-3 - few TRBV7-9 TGTGCCAGCAGCCTTACAGATACGCAGTATTTT CASSLTDTQYF
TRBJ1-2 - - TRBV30 TGTGCCTGGAGTACCGACACGTACTATGGCTACACCTTC CAWSTDTYYGYTF
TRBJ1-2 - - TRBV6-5 TGTGCCAGCAGTCGAGGTAGTGGATATGGCTACACCTTC CASSRGSGYGYTF
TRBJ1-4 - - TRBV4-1 TGCGCCAGCAGCCAACTTATCCGAGAAAAACTGTTTTTT CASSQLIREKLFF
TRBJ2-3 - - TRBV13 TGTGCCAGCAGTCCCGGGGTAGCGGACTCCACAGATACGCAGTATTTT CASSPGVADSTDTQYF
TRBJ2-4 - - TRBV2 TGTGCCAGCAGTACCCGAGCTTCAGGGAAAGGCATTCAGTACTTC CASSTRASGKGIQYF
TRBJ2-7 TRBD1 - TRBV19 TGTGCCAGTAGTATGGACAGGGGGCGGGACGAGCAGTACTTC CASSMDRGRDEQYF
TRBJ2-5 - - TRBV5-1 TGCGCCAGCAGCTTGTGGCCGACACAAGAGACCCAGTACTTC CASSLWPTQETQYF
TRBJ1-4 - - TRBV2 TGTGCCAGCCGGGACGGCAATGAAAAACTGTTTTTT CASRDGNEKLFF
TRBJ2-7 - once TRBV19 TGTGCCAGTAGCGAATTCCCCCGAGGCGAGCAGTACTTC CASSEFPRGEQYF
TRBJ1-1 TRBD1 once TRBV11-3 TGTGCCAGCAGCGCGAACGGAATCCCGGGACAGCCAAACACTGAAGCTTTCTTT CASSANGIPGQPNTEAFF
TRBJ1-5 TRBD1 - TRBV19 TGTGCCAGTACCCTAGGTGCTGACAGGGGCAATCAGCCCCAGCATTTT CASTLGADRGNQPQHF
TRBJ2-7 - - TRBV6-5 TGTGCCAGCAGTCGATACTCCTACGAGCAGTACTTC CASSRYSYEQYF